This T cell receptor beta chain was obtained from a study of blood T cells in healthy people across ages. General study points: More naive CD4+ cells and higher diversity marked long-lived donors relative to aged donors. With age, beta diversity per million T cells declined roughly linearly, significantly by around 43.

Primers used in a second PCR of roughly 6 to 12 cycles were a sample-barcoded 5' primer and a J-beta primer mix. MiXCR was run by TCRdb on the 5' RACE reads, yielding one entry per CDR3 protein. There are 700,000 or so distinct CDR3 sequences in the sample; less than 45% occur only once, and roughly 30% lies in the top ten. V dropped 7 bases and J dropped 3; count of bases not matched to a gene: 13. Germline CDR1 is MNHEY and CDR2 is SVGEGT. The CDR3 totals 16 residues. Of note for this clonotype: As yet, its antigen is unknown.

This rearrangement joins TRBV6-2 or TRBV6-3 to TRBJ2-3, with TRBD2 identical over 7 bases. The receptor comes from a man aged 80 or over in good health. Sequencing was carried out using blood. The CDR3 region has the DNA TGTGCCAGCATGTGGGGTTTCAGCGGGGCTACAGATACGCAGTATTTT. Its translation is CASMWGFSGATDTQYF.